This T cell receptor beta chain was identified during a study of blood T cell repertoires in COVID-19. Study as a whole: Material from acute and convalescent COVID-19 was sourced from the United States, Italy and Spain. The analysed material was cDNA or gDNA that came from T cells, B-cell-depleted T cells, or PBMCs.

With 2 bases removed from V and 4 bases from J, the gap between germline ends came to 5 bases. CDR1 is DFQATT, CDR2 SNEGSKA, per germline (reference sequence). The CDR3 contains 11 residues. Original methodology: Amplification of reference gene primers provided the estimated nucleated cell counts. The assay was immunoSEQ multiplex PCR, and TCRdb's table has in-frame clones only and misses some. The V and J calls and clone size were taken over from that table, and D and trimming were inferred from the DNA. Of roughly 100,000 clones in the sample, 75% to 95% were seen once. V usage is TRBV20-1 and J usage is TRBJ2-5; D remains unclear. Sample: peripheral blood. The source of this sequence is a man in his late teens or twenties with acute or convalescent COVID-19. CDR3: CSARWLETQYF. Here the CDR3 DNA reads TGCAGTGCTAGATGGCTAGAGACCCAGTACTTC.